The 18 T cell receptor beta chains presented below share a single source sample, sequenced in a study of cytomegalovirus exposure and HLA in healthy donors. Data came from immunoSEQ multiplex PCR; TCRdb stores just in-frame clones and leaves some out. The table includes over 250,000 clones, 80% to 90% detected once. The sample comprised PBMCs. These receptor sequences come from a young woman in good health and CMV-seronegative.

In this sample, this clone turned up once. V usage is TRBV11-2 and J usage is TRBJ2-5; D gene ambiguous. The germline V gene has CDR1 SGHAT and CDR2 FQNNGV. The CDR3 sequence is 13 residues long. V lost 5 bases and J lost 1, with 8 bases in between. The CDR3 loop is CASSPSLQETQYF. As DNA, the CDR3 is TGTGCCAGCAGCCCCTCCCTCCAAGAGACCCAGTACTTC. Based on the CDR3 plus reference TRBV11-2 and TRBJ2-5, the full variable domain is EAGVAQSPRYKIIEKRQSVAFWCNPISGHATLYWYQQILGQGPKLLIQFQNNGVVDDSQLPKDRFSAERLKGVDSTLKIQPAKLEDSAVYLCASSPSLQETQYFGPGTRLLVL.

CDR3 in amino acids: CASRLTGVNTEAFF. In DNA form, the CDR3 reads TGTGCCAGCAGGCTGACAGGGGTCAACACTGAAGCTTTCTTT. The V gene is TRBV6-6, the J gene TRBJ1-1; 8 nucleotides align to TRBD1. The germline V gene encodes CDR1 MNHNY and CDR2 SVGAGI (reference sequence). CDR3 length: 14 residues. V dropped 6 bases and J dropped 2; count of bases not matched to a gene: 5.

The chain recombines TRBV4-1 with TRBJ2-7, with 10 bases aligning to TRBD1. The V gene's germline CDR1 is MGHRA and CDR2 YSYEKL. The length of the CDR3 is 14 residues. With 4 bases clipped from V and 2 bases from J, the junction kept 2 bases outside the gene matches. CDR3 region: CASSLGTGAYEQYF. The CDR3 nucleotides are TGCGCCAGCAGCCTTGGGACAGGGGCCTACGAGCAGTACTTC.

The chain couples TRBV27 to TRBJ1-5; unclear D gene. CDR1 and CDR2 (germline): MNHEY, SMNVEV (reference sequence). This CDR3 region has 15 residues. V lost 3 bases to trimming and J lost 2 bases, with 11 bases between them. CDR3 DNA sequence: TGTGCCAGCAGTTTGGAGGGATTCGGCAATCAGCCCCAGCATTTT. Translated: CASSLEGFGNQPQHF.

This chain connects TRBV4-1 to TRBJ1-5, with 9 bases matching TRBD1. The germline V gene encodes CDR1 MGHRA and CDR2 YSYEKL. V dropped 0 bases and J dropped 4; count of bases not matched to a gene: 4. The CDR3 spans 16 residues. CDR3: CASSQDPGTGNQPQHF. The CDR3 DNA is TGCGCCAGCAGCCAAGATCCCGGGACAGGGAATCAGCCCCAGCATTTT.

The genes are TRBV12-5 and TRBJ2-1, with D tentatively TRBD2 (6 bases). CDR3 length: 13 residues. Deletions cut 5 bases from V and 7 bases from J, with 12 bases between. Per germline, CDR1 LGHNT and CDR2 FRNRAP. Here the CDR3 reads CASGIRRGNEQFF. The CDR3 DNA reads TGTGCTAGTGGTATCAGACGGGGGAATGAGCAGTTCTTC.

This clone was seen a handful of times. The V gene is TRBV14, the J gene TRBJ1-1; 8 positions match TRBD1. Looked up from germline, CDR1 is SGHDN and CDR2 is FVKESK. Trimming at V came to 4 bases and at J to 4 bases, leaving 2 bases not matched to a gene. This CDR3 region has 13 residues. CDR3 amino acids: CASSLTGGTEAFF. The CDR3 region has the DNA TGTGCCAGCAGCCTTACAGGGGGCACTGAAGCTTTCTTT.

This clone was seen only a few times. This chain links TRBV27 with TRBJ2-2; tentative D call: TRBD1 (5 bases). The CDR3 totals 16 residues. Germline lookup yields CDR1 MNHEY and CDR2 SMNVEV (reference sequence). Trimming cost V 6 bases and J 1 base, with 15 bases left between them. For the CDR3, the DNA is TGTGCCAGCAGAAGAATAATAGGACAGAACACCGGGGAGCTGTTTTTT. Amino acid sequence: CASRRIIGQNTGELFF.

The V gene is TRBV14, the J gene TRBJ1-3; 7 bases map to TRBD1. The junction had 11 bases not matched to a gene; V was cut back by 1 base and J by 5 bases. Germline-derived CDR1 and CDR2 are SGHDN and FVKESK. The CDR3 spans 17 residues. In nucleotides, the CDR3 is TGTGCCAGCAGCCAAGCGCTAGTCCGGGACAGACGAAACACCATATATTTT. This translates into CASSQALVRDRRNTIYF.

This sequence joins TRBV5-6 and TRBJ1-2; D is ambiguous. The germline gives CDR1 SGHDT, CDR2 YYEEEE. The CDR3 loop spans 15 amino acids. With 4 bases removed from V and 0 bases from J, the gap between germline ends came to 13 bases. CDR3 protein: CASSQDTLTNYGYTF. In DNA form, the CDR3 reads TGTGCCAGCAGCCAAGACACCCTAACTAACTATGGCTACACCTTC. Together with reference TRBV5-6 and TRBJ1-2, the CDR3 gives the full variable domain: DAGVTQSPTHLIKTRGQQVTLRCSPKSGHDTVSWYQQALGQGPQFIFQYYEEEERQRGNFPDRFSGHQFPNYSSELNVNALLLGDSALYLCASSQDTLTNYGYTFGSGTRLTVV.

The rearrangement links TRBV4-3 to TRBJ1-4, with 10 bases that match TRBD1. Germline assignment: CDR1 LGHNA and CDR2 YSLEER. The CDR3 extends over 16 amino acids. V shed 0 bases, J shed 6 bases, and the junction held 4 bases outside the gene matches. CDR3 amino acids: CASSQDLGQGHEKLFF. CDR3 DNA sequence: TGCGCCAGCAGCCAAGATCTGGGACAGGGGCATGAAAAACTGTTTTTT.

The chain links TRBV21-1 to TRBJ2-1; the DNA was not compared with TRBD1, the D call given in the table. TRBV21-1 is assigned pseudogene status. This CDR3 has 15 amino acids. CDR3 in amino acids: CAENLGTGGFYEQFF. In DNA form, the CDR3 reads TGTGCCGAGAACTTAGGGACAGGGGGTTTCTATGAGCAGTTCTTC.

V gene TRBV6-5 combines with J gene TRBJ2-3; no reliable D call. The germline CDR1 and CDR2 sequences are MNHEY and SVGAGI. The V end was cut by 2 bases, the J end by 3 bases, with 9 bases between. This CDR3 has 14 residues. The CDR3 region is CASSYLIGTDTQYF. The CDR3 DNA reads as TGTGCCAGCAGTTACCTTATCGGGACAGATACGCAGTATTTT.

CDR3 sequence reads: CASRLAGEVYEQYF. CDR3 bases: TGCGCCAGCAGACTAGCGGGAGAGGTATACGAGCAGTACTTC. The rearrangement uses TRBV10-2 and TRBJ2-7; 11 bases map to TRBD2. Germline CDR1 WSHSY, CDR2 SAAADI. Trimming took 6 bases from V and 4 from J; bases not matched to a gene: 5. The CDR3 contains 14 residues.

The chain uses TRBV27 and TRBJ1-2; 7 bases fit TRBD1. The CDR3 is made up of 15 amino acids. J gave up 4 bases and V 5 bases, and 10 bases lay outside the gene matches. Per the germline V gene, CDR1 is MNHEY and CDR2 is SMNVEV (reference sequence). The DNA of the CDR3 is TGTGCCAGCAGTGTCCAGGGGGACCCCACCTATGGCTACACCTTC. Translation: CASSVQGDPTYGYTF.

The J gene is TRBJ2-3, the V gene TRBV9, with D possibly TRBD2 on 6 matching bases. Trimming pared 0 bases from V and 5 bases from J, leaving 13 bases between. In germline, CDR1 is SGDLS, CDR2 YYNGEE. CDR3 length equals 15 residues. This chain's CDR3 is CASSVALGGIDTQYF. CDR3 DNA: TGTGCCAGCAGCGTAGCCTTGGGGGGAATAGATACGCAGTATTTT.

This chain links TRBV11-2 with TRBJ2-3, with D perhaps TRBD2 (5 bases). The CDR3 sequence is 17 residues long. V was pared by 1 base and J by 0 bases, with 14 bases between. Germline CDR1 reads SGHAT; CDR2 reads FQNNGV. CDR3 loop: CASSLGHLLGSTDTQYF. CDR3 sequence (DNA): TGTGCCAGCAGCTTAGGGCATTTACTAGGCAGCACAGATACGCAGTATTTT.

The chain uses TRBV23-1 and TRBJ1-5, with D perhaps TRBD1 (5 bases). TRBV23-1 is identified as an open reading frame with a role that is uncertain. This CDR3 is 17 amino acids long. V was trimmed by 3 bases and J by 0 bases, leaving 15 bases between them. The CDR3 loop reads CASSHSDIGVSNQPQHF. The CDR3 nucleotides read TGCGCCAGCAGTCACTCCGACATAGGGGTTAGCAATCAGCCCCAGCATTTT.